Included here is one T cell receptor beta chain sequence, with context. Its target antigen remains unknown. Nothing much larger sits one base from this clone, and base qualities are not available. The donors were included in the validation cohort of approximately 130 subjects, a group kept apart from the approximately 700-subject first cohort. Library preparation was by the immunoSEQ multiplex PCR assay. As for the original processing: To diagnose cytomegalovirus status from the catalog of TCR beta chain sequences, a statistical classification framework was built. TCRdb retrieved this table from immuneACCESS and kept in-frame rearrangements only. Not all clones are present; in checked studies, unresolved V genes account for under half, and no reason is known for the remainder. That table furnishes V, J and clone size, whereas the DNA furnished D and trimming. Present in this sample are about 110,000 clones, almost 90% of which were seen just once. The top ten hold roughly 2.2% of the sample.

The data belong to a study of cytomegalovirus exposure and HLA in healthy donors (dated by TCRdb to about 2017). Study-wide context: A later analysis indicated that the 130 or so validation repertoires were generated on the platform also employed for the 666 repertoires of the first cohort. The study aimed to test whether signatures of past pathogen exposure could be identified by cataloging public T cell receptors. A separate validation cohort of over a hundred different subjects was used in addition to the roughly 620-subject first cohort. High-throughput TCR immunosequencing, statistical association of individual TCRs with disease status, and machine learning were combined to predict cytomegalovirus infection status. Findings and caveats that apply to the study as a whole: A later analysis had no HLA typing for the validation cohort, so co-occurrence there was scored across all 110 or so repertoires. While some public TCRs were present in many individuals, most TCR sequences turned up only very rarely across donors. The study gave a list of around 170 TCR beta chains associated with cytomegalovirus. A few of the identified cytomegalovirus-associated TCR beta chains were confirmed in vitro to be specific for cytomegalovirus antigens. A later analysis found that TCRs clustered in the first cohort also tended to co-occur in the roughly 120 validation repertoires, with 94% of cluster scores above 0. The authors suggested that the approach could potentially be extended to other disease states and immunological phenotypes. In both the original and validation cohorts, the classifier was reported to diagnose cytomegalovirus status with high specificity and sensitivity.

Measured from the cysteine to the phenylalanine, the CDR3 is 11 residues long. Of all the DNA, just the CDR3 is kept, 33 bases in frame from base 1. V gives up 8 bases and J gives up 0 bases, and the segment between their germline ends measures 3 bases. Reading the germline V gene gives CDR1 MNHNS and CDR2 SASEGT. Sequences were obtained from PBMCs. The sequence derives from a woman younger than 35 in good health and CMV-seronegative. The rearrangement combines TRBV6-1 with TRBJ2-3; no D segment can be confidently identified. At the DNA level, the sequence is TGTGCCAGCCGTAGCACAGATACGCAGTATTTT. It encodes CASRSTDTQYF.